This T cell receptor beta chain was captured by sequencing in a study of long-term antiretroviral therapy in people with HIV. Each sample contained roughly 0.85-10 million cryopreserved PBMC, thawed before DNA extraction. A word on this clone: Antigen unknown.

Regarding the study as a whole: Neither ART adherence, viral resistance nor therapy changes were documented.

The V segment lost 5 bases and the J segment 10 bases; nucleotides outside the gene matches: 7. Germline CDR1 reads SGHVS; CDR2 reads FQNEAQ. CDR3 length: 14 amino acids. immunoSEQ v3.0 was run at survey level. Method: immunoSEQ multiplex PCR; TCRdb's copy keeps in-frame clones and lacks some. The table shows 35,000 to 45,000 clones, with 80% occurring only once. V usage is TRBV7-8 and J usage is TRBJ2-1; 11 bases are a match to TRBD1. The TCR originated in a man aged 25 to 40 with HIV. The material was unsorted PBMCs, obtained 3.4 years after starting antiretroviral therapy. CDR3 sequence: CASSPRTGGWEQFF. CDR3 sequence (DNA): TGTGCCAGCAGCCCGAGGACAGGGGGCTGGGAGCAGTTCTTC.